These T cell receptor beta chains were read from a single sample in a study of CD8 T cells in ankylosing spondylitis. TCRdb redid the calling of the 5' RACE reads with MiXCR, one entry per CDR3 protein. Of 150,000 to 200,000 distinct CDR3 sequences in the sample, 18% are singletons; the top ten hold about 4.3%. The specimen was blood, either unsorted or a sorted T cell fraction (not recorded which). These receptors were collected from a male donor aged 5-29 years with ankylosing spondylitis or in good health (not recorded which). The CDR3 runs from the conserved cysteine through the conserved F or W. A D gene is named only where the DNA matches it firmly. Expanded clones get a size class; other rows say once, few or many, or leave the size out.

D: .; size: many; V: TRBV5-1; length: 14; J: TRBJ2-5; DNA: TGCGCCAGCAGCTTGTCAGCCGCCCAAGAGACCCAGTACTTC; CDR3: CASSLSAAQETQYF
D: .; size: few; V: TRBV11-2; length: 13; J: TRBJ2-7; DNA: TGTGCCGCCCGAGGGGGAATCAACCACGAGCAGTACTTC; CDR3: CAARGGINHEQYF
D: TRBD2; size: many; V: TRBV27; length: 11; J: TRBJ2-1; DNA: TGTGCCAGCAGTTTAGTAGCGGGGCAGTTCTTC; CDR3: CASSLVAGQFF
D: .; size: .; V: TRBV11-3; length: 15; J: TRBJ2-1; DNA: TGTGCCAGCAGCCCTGGCGGGAACGAGGCCCATGAGCAGTTCTTC; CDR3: CASSPGGNEAHEQFF
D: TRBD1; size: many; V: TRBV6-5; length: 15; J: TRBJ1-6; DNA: TGTGCCAGCAGTTCAACCGGGACAGGGGATTCACCCCTCCACTTT; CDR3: CASSSTGTGDSPLHF
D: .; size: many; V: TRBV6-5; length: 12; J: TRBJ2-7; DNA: TGTGCCAGCAGTTCTCCATTCTACGAGCAGTACTTC; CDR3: CASSSPFYEQYF
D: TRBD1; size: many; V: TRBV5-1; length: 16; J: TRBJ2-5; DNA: TGCGCCAGCAGCAGGACCGGGACAGCGATACAAGAGACCCAGTACTTC; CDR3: CASSRTGTAIQETQYF
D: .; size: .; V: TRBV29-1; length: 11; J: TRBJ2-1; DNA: TGCAGCGTTGTGGCGGAAAATGAGCAGTTCTTC; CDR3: CSVVAENEQFF
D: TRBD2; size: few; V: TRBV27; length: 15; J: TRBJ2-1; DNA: TGTGCCAGCAGTATCCGACTAGCGGGGGACAATGAGCAGTTCTTC; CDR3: CASSIRLAGDNEQFF
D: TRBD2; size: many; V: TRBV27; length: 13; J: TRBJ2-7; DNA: TGTGCCAGCAGTACCACTAGCGCCTACGAGCAGTACTTC; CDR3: CASSTTSAYEQYF
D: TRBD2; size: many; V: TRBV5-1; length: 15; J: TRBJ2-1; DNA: TGCGCCAGCAGCACCGCTAGCGGGAGGGGGAATGAGCAGTTCTTC; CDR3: CASSTASGRGNEQFF
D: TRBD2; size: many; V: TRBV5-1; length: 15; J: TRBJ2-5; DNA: TGCGCCAGCAGCTTGTTACTAGCGAGAGGGGAGACCCAGTACTTC; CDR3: CASSLLLARGETQYF
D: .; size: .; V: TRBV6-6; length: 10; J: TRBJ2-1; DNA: TGTGCCCGCCCGGTCAGTGAGCAGTTCTTC; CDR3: CARPVSEQFF
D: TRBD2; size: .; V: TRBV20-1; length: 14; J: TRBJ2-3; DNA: TGCAGTGCTCCAGGACTAGCGGGAGCCGATACGCAGTATTTT; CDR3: CSAPGLAGADTQYF
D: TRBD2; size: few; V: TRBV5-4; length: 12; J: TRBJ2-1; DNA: TGTGCCAGCAGCTTGATAGACCGGGAGGAGTTCTTC; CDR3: CASSLIDREEFF
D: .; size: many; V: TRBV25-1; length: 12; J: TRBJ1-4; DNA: TGTGCCAGCAGTGAATACAATGAAAAACTGTTTTTT; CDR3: CASSEYNEKLFF
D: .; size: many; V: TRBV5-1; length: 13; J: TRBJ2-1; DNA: TGCGCCAGCAGAGGAGGGAGGAACAATGAGCAGTTCTTC; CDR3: CASRGGRNNEQFF
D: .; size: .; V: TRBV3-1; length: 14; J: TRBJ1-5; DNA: TGTGCCAGCAGCCAAGCAGGACGGGCTCAGCCCCAGCATTTT; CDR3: CASSQAGRAQPQHF
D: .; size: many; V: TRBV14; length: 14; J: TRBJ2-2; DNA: TGTGCCAGCAGCCAAGACTGGAACACCGGGGAGCTGTTTTTT; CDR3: CASSQDWNTGELFF
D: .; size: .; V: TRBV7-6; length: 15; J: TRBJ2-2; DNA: TGTGCCAGCAGCCCGACTAGTTCCATTACCGGGGAGCTGTTTTTT; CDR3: CASSPTSSITGELFF
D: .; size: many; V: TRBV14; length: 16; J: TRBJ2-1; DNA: TGTGCCAGCAGCCCCCCTGGCGGGTATACCTACAATGAGCAGTTCTTC; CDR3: CASSPPGGYTYNEQFF
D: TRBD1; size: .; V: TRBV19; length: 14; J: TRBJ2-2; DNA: TGTGCCAGTAGTGTAACAGGGGGAACCGGGGAGCTGTTTTTT; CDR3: CASSVTGGTGELFF
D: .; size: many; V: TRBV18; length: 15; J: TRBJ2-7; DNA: TGTGCCAGCTCACCCGAGGCCGCCAGACTGGGGGAGCAGTACTTC; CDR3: CASSPEAARLGEQYF
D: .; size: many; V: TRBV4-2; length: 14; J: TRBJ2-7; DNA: TGTGCCAGCGGAGGACCCCATGCGGGAATCGAGCAGTACTTC; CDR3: CASGGPHAGIEQYF
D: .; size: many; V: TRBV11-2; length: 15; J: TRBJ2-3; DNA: TGTGCCAGCAGCTTAGAGTTAGGCCCCACAGATACGCAGTATTTT; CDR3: CASSLELGPTDTQYF
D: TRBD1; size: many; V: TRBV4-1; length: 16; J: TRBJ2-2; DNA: TGCGCCAGCAGCCAAGTTGGACAGGTGAACACCGGGGAGCTGTTTTTT; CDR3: CASSQVGQVNTGELFF
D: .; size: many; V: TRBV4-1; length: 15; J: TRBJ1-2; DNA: TGCGCCAGCAGCCAGGACCCCGGACAGAGCTATGGCTACACCTTC; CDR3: CASSQDPGQSYGYTF
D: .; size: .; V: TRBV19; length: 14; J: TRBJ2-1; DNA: TGTGCCTCAAAAACGGCGGGAACTTGGGATGAGCAGTTCTTC; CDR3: CASKTAGTWDEQFF
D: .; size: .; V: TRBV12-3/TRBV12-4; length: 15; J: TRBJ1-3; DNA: TGTGCCAGCAGTTTAGGCACCCGCTTCTGGGACACCATATATTTT; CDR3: CASSLGTRFWDTIYF
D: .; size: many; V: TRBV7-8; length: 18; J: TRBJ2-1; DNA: TGTGCCAGCAGCTTAGGCCGTAAATCGGGACGAGCTTACAATGAGCAGTTCTTC; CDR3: CASSLGRKSGRAYNEQFF
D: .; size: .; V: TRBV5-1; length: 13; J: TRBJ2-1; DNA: TGCGCCAGCAGCTTCAACGACTACAATGAGCAGTTCTTC; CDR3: CASSFNDYNEQFF
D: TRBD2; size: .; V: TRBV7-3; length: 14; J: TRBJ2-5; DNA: TGTGCCAGCAGCTTAACAGGGAGGGCCCAGACCCAGTACTTC; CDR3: CASSLTGRAQTQYF
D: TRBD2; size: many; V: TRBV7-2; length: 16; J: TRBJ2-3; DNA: TGTGCCAGCAGCTTATTGCCCAGCGGGAATGAAGATACGCAGTATTTT; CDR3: CASSLLPSGNEDTQYF
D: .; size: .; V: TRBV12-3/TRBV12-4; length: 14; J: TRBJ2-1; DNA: TGTGCCAGCTGCGCGGAAAGCTCCTACAATGAGCAGTTCTTC; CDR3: CASCAESSYNEQFF
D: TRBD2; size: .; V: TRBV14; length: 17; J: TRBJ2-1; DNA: TGTGCCAGCAGCCAAGTTACTCTGCGGGAGGAGTACAATGAGCAGTTCTTC; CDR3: CASSQVTLREEYNEQFF
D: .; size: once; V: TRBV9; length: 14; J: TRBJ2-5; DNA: TGTGCCAGCAGCGGCAGGGTCGGGCAAGAGACCCAGTACTTC; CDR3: CASSGRVGQETQYF
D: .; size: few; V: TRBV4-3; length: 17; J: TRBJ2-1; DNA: TGCGCCAGCAGCCAAGATCTGATTTGGGCCCCGTACAATGAGCAGTTCTTC; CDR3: CASSQDLIWAPYNEQFF